This is a list of T cell receptor beta chains from one sample in a study of siplizumab effects on memory and regulatory T cells. Sequencing used immunoSEQ multiplex PCR; TCRdb keeps in-frame clones, though not all of them. The sample holds more than 45,000 clones; 85% to 95% are singletons and the top ten take about 40%. The sample was CD8+ T cells sorted from blood. The source of these receptors is a human donor in good health. CDR3s include the opening cysteine and the closing phenylalanine or tryptophan. D genes are given only for firm matches. Clone size, where shown, is once, few, many, or a class for clones that have expanded.

clone_size	d_call	v_call	j_call	cdr3_aa	cdr3_nt
once	TRBD1	TRBV10-3	TRBJ2-1	CAISDGDRGRNEQFF	TGTGCCATCAGTGATGGGGACAGGGGCAGAAATGAGCAGTTCTTC
-	TRBD2	TRBV4-3	TRBJ2-3	CASSQDDASGRADTQYF	TGCGCCAGCAGCCAAGATGATGCTAGCGGGAGGGCGGATACGCAGTATTTT
-	TRBD2	TRBV6-6	TRBJ2-2	CASRSGSLGELFF	TGTGCCAGCAGGAGCGGGAGCCTCGGGGAGCTGTTTTTT
-	-	TRBV4-3	TRBJ1-5	CASSLTANSNQPQHF	TGCGCCAGCAGCCTTACAGCAAATAGCAATCAGCCCCAGCATTTT
-	-	TRBV30	TRBJ1-5	CAWSVGGNQPQHF	TGTGCCTGGAGTGTAGGGGGAAATCAGCCCCAGCATTTT
-	TRBD1	TRBV7-9	TRBJ2-1	CASSPSGGQGVNEQFF	TGTGCCAGCAGCCCCTCAGGGGGACAGGGAGTCAATGAGCAGTTCTTC
-	-	TRBV27	TRBJ2-7	CASSLSRGTNEQYF	TGTGCCAGCAGTTTATCCCGGGGGACCAACGAGCAGTACTTC
-	-	TRBV7-2	TRBJ1-2	CASSPVPGGGYTF	TGTGCCAGCAGCCCAGTCCCCGGAGGTGGCTACACCTTC
-	TRBD1	TRBV19	TRBJ1-6	CASSTEQGLFSPLHF	TGTGCCAGTAGTACTGAACAGGGGTTGTTTTCACCCCTCCACTTT
-	-	TRBV5-1	TRBJ1-3	CASSLTSGNTIYF	TGCGCCAGCAGCTTAACCTCTGGAAACACCATATATTTT
-	-	TRBV21-1	TRBJ2-7	CASTLDYISYEQYF	TGTGCCAGCACCCTAGACTATATCTCCTACGAGCAGTACTTC
-	-	TRBV25-1	TRBJ2-1	CASSGGNEQFF	TGTGCCAGCAGTGGGGGCAATGAGCAGTTCTTC
-	-	TRBV19	TRBJ2-3	CASSLGEYMDTQYF	TGTGCCAGTAGTCTTGGGGAGTACATGGATACGCAGTATTTT
-	-	TRBV11-3	TRBJ2-3	CASSDPGLTDTQYF	TGTGCCAGCAGCGACCCCGGGCTCACAGATACGCAGTATTTT
-	TRBD2	TRBV9	TRBJ2-3	CASSGSSGSSDTQYF	TGTGCCAGCAGCGGATCTAGCGGGAGTTCAGATACGCAGTATTTT
-	-	TRBV4-1	TRBJ1-6	CASSQVNSPLHF	TGCGCCAGCAGCCAAGTAAACTCACCCCTCCACTTT
-	-	TRBV28	TRBJ1-1	CASSRQASSTEAFF	TGTGCCAGCAGTCGACAGGCATCAAGCACTGAAGCTTTCTTT
-	TRBD2	TRBV7-9	TRBJ2-2	CASSSGALGLVTGELFF	TGTGCCAGCAGCTCCGGGGCCTTAGGACTAGTCACCGGGGAGCTGTTTTTT
-	TRBD2	TRBV28	TRBJ2-7	CASSFRTGGSYEQYF	TGTGCCAGCAGTTTCCGGACGGGAGGATCCTACGAGCAGTACTTC
-	-	TRBV5-6	TRBJ2-7	CASSFVPSSYEQYF	TGTGCCAGCAGCTTCGTCCCCTCCTCGTACGAGCAGTACTTC
-	TRBD1	TRBV12-5	TRBJ1-5	CASGSSGQGNQPQHF	TGTGCTAGTGGTTCTTCGGGACAGGGCAATCAGCCCCAGCATTTT
-	-	TRBV4-3	TRBJ2-5	CASSQGWGRDETQYF	TGCGCCAGCAGCCAAGGTTGGGGAAGGGATGAGACCCAGTACTTC
-	TRBD2	TRBV13	TRBJ2-3	CASSLRLAGNADTQYF	TGTGCCAGCAGCTTAAGACTAGCGGGTAATGCAGATACGCAGTATTTT
-	TRBD2	TRBV5-1	TRBJ2-3	CASTPSSGLGDTQYF	TGCGCCAGCACCCCGTCTAGCGGACTGGGAGATACGCAGTATTTT
-	TRBD2	TRBV2	TRBJ2-3	CASSEGTSGITDTQYF	TGTGCCAGCAGTGAGGGGACTAGCGGGATAACAGATACGCAGTATTTT